The 30 T cell receptor beta chains reported below all come from one sample, sequenced in a study of glioma-infiltrating T cells. The iRepertoire nested amplicon-rescue multiplex PCR amplified TCR alpha and beta CDR3s from RNA. MiXCR, applied by TCRdb to the multiplex PCR reads, yields one record per CDR3 protein. The sample records 300,000 to 400,000 distinct CDR3 sequences, 41% being singletons. The sample was glioma tissue, nonneoplastic brain tissue, or PBMCs (not recorded which). Receptors were obtained from a human donor with low-grade glioma or glioblastoma, undergoing nonglioma brain surgery, or in good health (not recorded which).

The CDR3 nucleotides read TGTGCCATCAGTGGGCCGGGGCGGACTAACAACTACAATGAGCAGTTCTTC. Its protein is CAISGPGRTNNYNEQFF. The J gene is TRBJ2-1, the V gene TRBV10-3; possible D gene TRBD2, 6 bases. The germline V gene encodes CDR1 ENHRY and CDR2 SYGVKD. The CDR3 is made up of 17 amino acids. Trimming removed 4 bases from V and 3 bases from J, with 19 bases in between.

This clonotype was observed at least ten times. The chain couples TRBV28 to TRBJ2-2; no definite D call. The germline CDR1 and CDR2 sequences are MDHEN and SYDVKM. The V gene lost 5 bases and the J gene lost 3 bases, with 16 bases spanning the gap. The CDR3 is made up of 16 amino acids. CDR3 nucleotide sequence: TGTGCCAGCAGTCCTGGGCAGGTAACGGACACCGGGGAGCTGTTTTTT. Its translation is CASSPGQVTDTGELFF.

The V gene is TRBV7-8, the J gene TRBJ1-5, with a tentative D call TRBD1 (5 bases). The germline V and J ends were trimmed by 2 bases and 8 bases, with 16 bases remaining between them. This CDR3 is built from 15 residues. The V gene's germline CDR1 is SGHVS and CDR2 FQNEAQ. CDR3 DNA: TGTGCCAGCAGCTTATACAACAGCCTGGGGGAGCCCCAGCATTTT. Amino acids: CASSLYNSLGEPQHF.

This clonotype was seen ten or more times. The chain couples TRBV6-2 or TRBV6-3 to TRBJ2-3; D is uncertain. Trimming removed 8 bases at V and 4 bases at J, with 16 bases between. This CDR3 has 14 amino acids. Germline lookup yields CDR1 MNHEY and CDR2 SVGEGT. In DNA form, the CDR3 reads TGTGCCAGCGGGATCATCTCTGGGGCAGATACGCAGTATTTT. Protein product: CASGIISGADTQYF.

This chain uses TRBV18 with TRBJ2-2; 7 nucleotides agree with TRBD1. The V and J ends lost 2 bases and 5 bases, in that order; junction bases with no gene match: 5. The germline V gene has CDR1 KGHSH and CDR2 LQKENI. The CDR3 totals 15 residues. The CDR3 region is CASSPRPGGTGELFF. CDR3 DNA sequence: TGTGCCAGCTCACCAAGGCCAGGGGGTACCGGGGAGCTGTTTTTT. Full variable domain (remainder filled in from reference TRBV18 and TRBJ2-2): NAGVMQNPRHLVRRRGQEARLRCSPMKGHSHVYWYRQLPEEGLKFMVYLQKENIIDESGMPKERFSAEFPKEGPSILRIQQVVRGDSAAYFCASSPRPGGTGELFFGEGSRLTVL.

This clonotype was detected a few times. The chain couples TRBV28 to TRBJ2-7; 10 nucleotides match TRBD1. The germline CDR1 and CDR2 sequences are MDHEN and SYDVKM. The CDR3 is 13 amino acids. The junction had 10 bases not matched to a gene; V was cut back by 5 bases and J by 12 bases. For the CDR3, the DNA is TGTGCCAGCAGTGCCGTGGACAGGGGGTTTCCGTACTTC. Protein product: CASSAVDRGFPYF. The full variable domain, with the rest looked up from reference TRBV28 and TRBJ2-7, is DVKVTQSSRYLVKRTGEKVFLECVQDMDHENMFWYRQDPGLGLRLIYFSYDVKMKEKGDIPEGYSVSREKKERFSLILESASTNQTSMYLCASSAVDRGFPYFGPGTRLTVT.

This clonotype came up a few times. The chain recombines TRBV11-2 with TRBJ2-7; TRBD2 aligns across 10 bases. Germline assignment: CDR1 SGHAT and CDR2 FQNNGV. The CDR3 is made up of 15 amino acids. V trimming: 2 bases; J trimming: 6 bases; junction bases outside the gene matches: 7. The DNA for the CDR3 is TGTGCCAGCAGCTTAAGTCTAGCGGGAGATCCCGAGCAGTACTTC. Translating gives CASSLSLAGDPEQYF.

The V and J genes are TRBV28 and TRBJ2-1; 7 bases map to TRBD2. There are 15 residues in the CDR3. Germline V gene data show CDR1 as MDHEN and CDR2 as SYDVKM. V dropped 5 bases and J dropped 9; count of bases not matched to a gene: 13. The chain's CDR3 is CASSPSGTTRPEQFF. The CDR3 nucleotides are TGTGCCAGCAGTCCCAGCGGGACCACCCGCCCTGAGCAGTTCTTC.

This clonotype showed up many times. J is TRBJ2-3 and V is TRBV6-1, with D maybe TRBD2 (5 bases). The V and J ends lost 7 bases and 4 bases respectively, with 9 bases between them. This CDR3 is built from 12 residues. From germline, CDR1 is MNHNS and CDR2 SASEGT. The CDR3 is CASKGEADTQYF. CDR3 sequence (DNA): TGTGCCAGCAAGGGAGAGGCAGATACGCAGTATTTT.

The rearrangement joins TRBV3-1 to TRBJ2-7, with D perhaps matching TRBD1 (5 bases). Germline CDR1 LGHDT, CDR2 YNNKEL (reference sequence). This CDR3 is 12 amino acids long. The V and J ends lost 8 bases and 4 bases respectively, with 12 bases between them. In DNA form, the CDR3 reads TGTGCCAGCGGCCCTACAGGATACGAGCAGTACTTC. Encoded protein: CASGPTGYEQYF.

This clonotype was observed a single time. The chain carries TRBV20-1 and TRBJ2-5, with D perhaps being TRBD1 or TRBD2 (5 bases each). The CDR3 sequence is 14 residues long. The germline V and J ends were trimmed by 1 base and 4 bases, with 13 bases remaining between them. Germline V gene lookup returns CDR1 DFQATT and CDR2 SNEGSKA (reference sequence). The CDR3 reads CSARGGTVRETQYF. The CDR3 DNA is TGCAGTGCTAGAGGGGGGACGGTACGAGAGACCCAGTACTTC.

For this clonotype: A single base separates this from a much larger clone, so it may be a read error. The genes are TRBV15 and TRBJ2-3, with unresolved D. The CDR3 runs to 15 residues. Germline V gene sequence: CDR1 LNHNV, CDR2 YYDKDF (reference sequence). The CDR3 nucleotides read TGTGCCACCAGCAGAAGCCCGGCGCGCACAGATACGCAGTTTTTT. This codes for CATSRSPARTDTQFF.

In the case of this clonotype: The junction does not match germline at one end; this may be a read error. The chain employs TRBV7-2 and TRBJ1-1, with unresolved D. Germline V gene sequence: CDR1 SGHTA, CDR2 FQGNSA. The CDR3 loop spans 15 amino acids. The CDR3 region has the DNA TGTGCCAGCGGCTTAAACAGAGCGGGGTACACTGAAGCTTTCTTT. As protein: CASGLNRAGYTEAFF.

This clonotype was observed a handful of times. This chain links TRBV28 with TRBJ2-3; 8 bases align to TRBD1. This CDR3 is built from 17 residues. Trimming took 2 bases from V and 0 from J; bases not matched to a gene: 7. Germline V gene sequence: CDR1 MDHEN, CDR2 SYDVKM. The CDR3 coding sequence is TGTGCCAGCAGTTTAATTAGGGGACAGGCAAGCACAGATACGCAGTATTTT. It codes for CASSLIRGQASTDTQYF.

The table lists this clonotype with many counts. The V gene is TRBV28, the J gene TRBJ2-3; the D gene is possibly TRBD1 (5 bases). The CDR3 length is 16 residues. CDR1 and CDR2 (germline): MDHEN, SYDVKM. Trimming removed 4 bases from V and 0 bases from J, with 14 bases in between. This chain's CDR3 is CASSWWGRWSTDTQYF. The CDR3 DNA follows: TGTGCCAGCAGTTGGTGGGGCCGATGGAGCACAGATACGCAGTATTTT.

V usage is TRBV24-1 and J usage is TRBJ2-5, with D uncertain. The germline V gene encodes CDR1 KGHDR and CDR2 SFDVKD. V gave up 1 base and J gave up 1 base, with 9 bases separating them. The CDR3 sequence is 15 residues long. This CDR3 reads CATSDFIGGQETQYF. CDR3 DNA: TGTGCCACCAGTGATTTCATCGGCGGCCAAGAGACCCAGTACTTC.

The V gene is TRBV19, the J gene TRBJ2-1; 7 nucleotides match TRBD1. The V gene end was trimmed by 9 bases and the J gene end by 5 bases; junction bases not matched to a gene: 13. From germline, CDR1 is LNHDA and CDR2 SQIVND (reference sequence). The CDR3 spans 15 residues. The CDR3 protein is CASSRIETGNNEQFF. The CDR3 DNA follows: TGTGCCAGCAGCAGAATCGAGACAGGGAACAATGAGCAGTTCTTC. Drawing the rest from reference TRBV19 and TRBJ2-1, the complete variable domain is DGGITQSPKYLFRKEGQNVTLSCEQNLNHDAMYWYRQDPGQGLRLIYYSQIVNDFQKGDIAEGYSVSREKKESFPLTVTSAQKNPTAFYLCASSRIETGNNEQFFGPGTRLTVL.

This clonotype was detected a few times. V usage is TRBV7-9 and J usage is TRBJ2-1; D uncertain. V dropped 6 bases and J dropped 11 bases, with 14 bases sitting between them. CDR3 length: 12 residues. Germline V CDR1 and CDR2: SEHNR, FQNEAQ (reference sequence). The CDR3 nucleotides read TGTGCCAGCAGTTATGACTCCTGGCAGCAGTTCTTC. Protein product: CASSYDSWQQFF.

This clonotype was detected only once. This chain links TRBV28 with TRBJ2-7, with TRBD2 matching over 7 bases. Germline CDR1 reads MDHEN; CDR2 reads SYDVKM. This CDR3 has 19 amino acids. Trimming cost V 5 bases and J 2 bases; bases outside gene matches: 21. CDR3 loop: CASSRIGGGPGLMTYEQYF. CDR3 nucleotide sequence: TGTGCCAGCAGTCGGATCGGTGGCGGGCCGGGACTAATGACCTACGAGCAGTACTTC.

With regard to this clonotype: An end of the junction does not agree with germline; a read error may underlie this. This chain links TRBV28 with TRBJ1-2; the D is unclear. The CDR3 contains 11 residues. Germline values: CDR1 MDHEN, CDR2 SYDVKM. Written as DNA, the CDR3 is TGTGTCAGCAGTTTGGTAGGGAGCTACACCTTC. It codes for CVSSLVGSYTF.

V and J are TRBV2 and TRBJ2-3; possible D gene TRBD1, 6 bases. V lost 4 bases, J lost 3 bases, and 11 bases lay in between. The CDR3 is 14 amino acids. Germline V gene sequence: CDR1 SNHLY, CDR2 FYNNEI. CDR3 protein: CASSGQGKTDTQYF. In DNA form, the CDR3 reads TGTGCCAGCAGTGGGCAGGGGAAAACAGATACGCAGTATTTT.

The chain uses TRBV5-1 and TRBJ2-1; 9 bases match TRBD1. After removal of 5 bases from V and 11 bases from J, the junction contained 5 bases not matched to a gene. This CDR3 has 12 amino acids. Per germline, CDR1 SGHRS and CDR2 YFSETQ. The CDR3 here is CASSGQGTKQFF. CDR3 nucleotide sequence: TGCGCCAGCAGTGGACAGGGGACTAAGCAGTTCTTC. The complete variable domain, with remaining parts taken from reference TRBV5-1 and TRBJ2-1, reads KAGVTQTPRYLIKTRGQQVTLSCSPISGHRSVSWYQQTPGQGLQFLFEYFSETQRNKGNFPGRFSGRQFSNSRSEMNVSTLELGDSALYLCASSGQGTKQFFGPGTRLTVL.

The chain has TRBV19 and TRBJ1-1; no definite D call. The ends were cut back, 5 bases at V and 1 base at J, with 8 bases in the middle. Germline CDR1 is LNHDA and CDR2 is SQIVND (reference sequence). The CDR3 runs to 13 residues. The CDR3 here is CASSGLGNTEAFF. The CDR3 DNA reads TGTGCCAGTAGTGGCCTTGGGAACACTGAAGCTTTCTTT.

This clonotype was detected a few times. CDR3: CASSLGTTSIYGYTF. The CDR3, as DNA: TGTGCCAGCTCACTGGGTACTACATCTATCTATGGCTACACCTTC. The chain recombines TRBV18 with TRBJ1-2; no firm D call. Trimming cost V 4 bases and J 4 bases, with 16 bases left between them. This CDR3 contains 15 residues. Germline V CDR1 and CDR2: KGHSH, LQKENI.

This clonotype has a handful of counts. The chain carries TRBV7-9 and TRBJ2-3; 8 positions agree with TRBD1. Germline V gives CDR1 SEHNR, CDR2 FQNEAQ (reference sequence). Germline trimming cut 5 bases from V and 0 bases from J; bases unmatched to any gene: 4. This CDR3 has 15 amino acids. The CDR3 reads CASSRGQGSTDTQYF. The CDR3, as DNA: TGTGCCAGCAGCCGAGGACAGGGAAGCACAGATACGCAGTATTTT.

The rearrangement links TRBV6-2 or TRBV6-3 to TRBJ1-5, with unresolved D. This CDR3 is 14 amino acids long. The V end lost 3 bases, the J end lost 4 bases, and 10 bases lay between the germline ends. Germline-derived CDR1 and CDR2 are MNHEY and SVGEGT. The CDR3, as DNA: TGTGCCAGCAGTTATAGCGCCCAAAATCAGCCCCAGCATTTT. This gives the protein CASSYSAQNQPQHF.

V usage is TRBV5-1 and J usage is TRBJ2-7; D possibly corresponds to TRBD2 (6 bases). Looked up from germline, CDR1 is SGHRS and CDR2 is YFSETQ. The V gene lost 0 bases and the J gene lost 2 bases, with 12 bases spanning the gap. The CDR3 sequence is 15 residues long. The CDR3 region is CASSLGTPGAYEQYF. The DNA for the CDR3 is TGCGCCAGCAGCTTGGGGACTCCGGGAGCCTACGAGCAGTACTTC.

This clonotype was seen at least ten times. CDR3 nucleotide sequence: TGTGCCAGCAGCATACTAGCGGGAGCGGTCAATGAGCAGTTCTTC. This codes for CASSILAGAVNEQFF. The chain combines TRBV6-1 with TRBJ2-1, with 11 positions matching TRBD2. With V trimmed by 6 bases and J by 6 bases, 7 bases remained unmatched. CDR1 and CDR2 (germline): MNHNS, SASEGT. The CDR3 consists of 15 residues.

This clonotype was found a few times. The rearrangement links TRBV15 to TRBJ2-4; 7 bases line up with TRBD2. V shed 3 bases and J 1 base; nucleotides not matched to a gene: 9. Germline values: CDR1 LNHNV, CDR2 YYDKDF (reference sequence). CDR3 length equals 17 residues. The chain's CDR3 is CATSRGGGREAKNIQYF. For the CDR3, the DNA is TGTGCCACCAGCAGGGGGGGGGGAAGAGAGGCCAAAAACATTCAGTACTTC. The complete variable domain, with remaining parts taken from reference TRBV15 and TRBJ2-4, reads DAMVIQNPRYQVTQFGKPVTLSCSQTLNHNVMYWYQQKSSQAPKLLFHYYDKDFNNEADTPDNFQSRRPNTSFCFLDIRSPGLGDTAMYLCATSRGGGREAKNIQYFGAGTRLSVL.

In its sample, this clonotype was seen a few times. CDR3 sequence: CAITSGLTDTQYF. The CDR3 region has the DNA TGTGCCATTACTAGCGGCCTCACAGATACGCAGTATTTT. The J gene is TRBJ2-3, the V gene TRBV10-3, with 8 nucleotides matching TRBD2. The CDR3 is 13 amino acids. V was clipped by 9 bases and J by 2 bases; unmatched bases: 4. Germline values: CDR1 ENHRY, CDR2 SYGVKD.